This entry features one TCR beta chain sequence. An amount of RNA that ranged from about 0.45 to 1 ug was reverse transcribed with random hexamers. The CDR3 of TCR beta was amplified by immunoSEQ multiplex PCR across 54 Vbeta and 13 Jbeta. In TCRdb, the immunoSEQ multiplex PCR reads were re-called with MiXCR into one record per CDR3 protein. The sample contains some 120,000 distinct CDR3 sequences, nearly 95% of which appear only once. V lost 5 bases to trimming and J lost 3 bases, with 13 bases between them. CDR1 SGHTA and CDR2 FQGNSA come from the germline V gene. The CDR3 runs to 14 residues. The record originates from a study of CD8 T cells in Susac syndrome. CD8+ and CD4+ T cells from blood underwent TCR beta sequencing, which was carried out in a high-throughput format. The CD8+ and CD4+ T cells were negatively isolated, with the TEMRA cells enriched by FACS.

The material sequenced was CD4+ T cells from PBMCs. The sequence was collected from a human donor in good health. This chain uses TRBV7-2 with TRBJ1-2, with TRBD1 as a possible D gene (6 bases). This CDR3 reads CASSVVAGDYGYTF. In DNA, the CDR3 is TGTGCCAGCAGCGTCGTGGCAGGGGACTATGGCTACACCTTC.